This record concerns one TCR beta chain sequence. Its antigen is not identified. V shed 1 base and J 9 bases; nucleotides not matched to a gene: 3. Germline V gene sequence: CDR1 SEHNR, CDR2 FQNEAQ (reference sequence). The CDR3 is 13 residues long. The data derive from a study of PD-L1 blockade in urothelial cancer. The wider study: Bladder-origin urothelial cancer in males described most of the 29 patients. Regarding the study as a whole: Lower than median blood TCR clonality before treatment predicted better survival.

TCRdb's copy holds only in-frame clones and misses some; the assay was immunoSEQ multiplex PCR. This sample carries roughly 51,000 clones, 79% of them seen once, and the ten largest clones take roughly 10%. This sample's time point: pretreatment peripheral blood. The chain has TRBV7-9 and TRBJ2-1; 7 bases are shared with TRBD2. The specimen comprised PBMCs, sampled around atezolizumab (anti-PD-L1) treatment. The receptor was isolated from a man between 65 and 85 years old with urothelial cancer. CDR3 DNA: TGTGCCAGCAGCTTAGGGGAGGGTATTGAGCAGTTCTTC. Translated: CASSLGEGIEQFF. Drawing the rest from reference TRBV7-9 and TRBJ2-1, the complete variable domain is DTGVSQNPRHKITKRGQNVTFRCDPISEHNRLYWYRQTLGQGPEFLTYFQNEAQLEKSRLLSDRFSAERPKGSFSTLEIQRTEQGDSAMYLCASSLGEGIEQFFGPGTRLTVL.